The 5 T cell receptor beta chains below all came from one sample that was sequenced in a study of blood T cell repertoires in COVID-19. The data were produced by immunoSEQ multiplex PCR, yet TCRdb's version contains in-frame clones alone and is incomplete. The sample consists of around 230,000 clones, roughly 87% of them appearing once. The sample taken for sequencing was peripheral blood. These receptors were obtained from a man in his sixties who had recovered from COVID-19.

As for this clone: The junction departs from the called germline gene at one end, perhaps through a read error. The chain recombines TRBV6-1 with TRBJ1-2; TRBD1 aligns across 12 bases. CDR1 is MNHNS, CDR2 SASEGT, per germline. The CDR3 consists of 17 residues. CDR3 residues: CASSEGWGTGGVYGYTF. For the CDR3, the DNA is TGTGCCAGCAGCGAAGGTTGGGGGACAGGGGGCGTCTATGGCTACACCTTC.

The chain is built from TRBV19 and TRBJ1-2; 8 positions agree with TRBD1. CDR3 size: 15 residues. Germline CDR1 LNHDA, CDR2 SQIVND (reference sequence). V dropped 0 bases and J dropped 7; count of bases not matched to a gene: 7. CDR3 bases: TGTGCCAGTAGTATAGATCAGGCAGGGGGCCTTGGCTACACCTTC. Amino acids: CASSIDQAGGLGYTF.

The chain recombines TRBV6-5 with TRBJ1-2; TRBD1 is a possible D gene (5 bases). This CDR3 is 15 amino acids long. Germline CDR1 and CDR2: MNHEY and SVGAGI. The germline V and J ends were trimmed by 4 bases and 5 bases, with 17 bases remaining between them. The CDR3, as DNA: TGTGCCAGCAGTTGGACAAACGATAATTCTTATGGCTACACCTTC. It is translated as CASSWTNDNSYGYTF.

This clone has only one observation. The chain is built from TRBV11-2 and TRBJ2-2, with TRBD2 matching 10 bases. The CDR3 is 15 amino acids. The germline CDR1 and CDR2 sequences are SGHAT and FQNNGV. Unmatched junction bases numbered 3, after V lost 4 bases and J lost 4 bases. CDR3: CASSYRTSGTGELFF. In nucleotides, the CDR3 is TGTGCCAGCAGCTATAGGACTAGCGGCACCGGGGAGCTGTTTTTT. The full variable domain, with the rest looked up from reference TRBV11-2 and TRBJ2-2, is EAGVAQSPRYKIIEKRQSVAFWCNPISGHATLYWYQQILGQGPKLLIQFQNNGVVDDSQLPKDRFSAERLKGVDSTLKIQPAKLEDSAVYLCASSYRTSGTGELFFGEGSRLTVL.

J is TRBJ1-5 and V is TRBV30; D call uncertain. This CDR3 contains 13 residues. Trimming pared 0 bases from V and 4 bases from J, leaving 7 bases between. Germline V gives CDR1 GTSNPN, CDR2 SVGIG (reference sequence). The CDR3 sequence is CAWSVAGNQPQHF. The CDR3, as DNA: TGTGCCTGGAGTGTGGCCGGGAATCAGCCCCAGCATTTT.